These 32 T cell receptor beta chains were all obtained from the same sample, sequenced in a study of blood T cell repertoires in COVID-19. The protocol was immunoSEQ multiplex PCR, while the TCRdb copy is restricted to in-frame clones and leaves out a portion. Of over 80,000 clones in the sample, approximately 80% were seen once. The sequencing sample was made of peripheral blood. The receptors shown here come from a woman in her 70s with acute or convalescent COVID-19.

The chain has TRBV7-3 and TRBJ2-3, with no clear D. Trimming left V 1 base short and J 0 bases short, with 5 bases between. This CDR3 is built from 14 residues. CDR1 SGHTA and CDR2 FQGTGA come from the germline V gene. The CDR3 DNA reads TGTGCCAGCAGCTTAAGCCTAAGCACAGATACGCAGTATTTT. Its protein product is CASSLSLSTDTQYF.

The V call is TRBV27, the J call TRBJ1-2; the D gene is possibly TRBD1 (5 bases). The germline V gene encodes CDR1 MNHEY and CDR2 SMNVEV (reference sequence). The CDR3 runs 13 residues. V lost 5 bases, J lost 4 bases, and 11 bases lay in between. This CDR3 is CASSPWGGYGYTF. DNA of the CDR3: TGTGCCAGCAGTCCTTGGGGGGGCTATGGCTACACCTTC.

The CDR3 region is CASSQSGQGLSPLHF. CDR3 DNA sequence: TGTGCCAGCAGCCAATCGGGACAGGGGCTCTCACCCCTCCACTTT. This chain uses TRBV6-6 with TRBJ1-6; 10 bases fit TRBD1. In germline, CDR1 is MNHNY, CDR2 SVGAGI (reference sequence). V was pared by 6 bases and J by 10 bases, with 9 bases of the junction left unmatched. The CDR3 loop spans 15 amino acids.

This chain joins TRBV28 and TRBJ2-4, with 7 nucleotides matching TRBD2. Trimming cost V 6 bases and J 6 bases; bases outside gene matches: 11. CDR1 is MDHEN and CDR2 is SYDVKM in the germline V gene. This CDR3 is built from 15 residues. CDR3 DNA: TGTGCCAGCAGCCCCGGAGGAGCGGGAAGAAACATTCAGTACTTC. This sequence encodes CASSPGGAGRNIQYF.

The rearrangement uses TRBV3-1 (or the pseudogene TRBV3-2) and TRBJ2-1, with TRBD2 as a possible D gene (6 bases). Trimming left V 8 bases short and J 8 bases short, with 13 bases between. This CDR3 is built from 12 residues. The germline CDR1 and CDR2 sequences are LGHDT and YNNKEL (reference sequence). The CDR3 sequence is CASGGRGDEQFF. The DNA for the CDR3 is TGTGCCAGCGGGGGGAGAGGAGATGAGCAGTTCTTC.

The chain uses TRBV11-2 and TRBJ2-2; D unclear. The CDR3 covers 13 residues. Germline assignment: CDR1 SGHAT and CDR2 FQNNGV. Trimming left V 5 bases short and J 6 bases short, with 10 bases between. The CDR3 DNA sequence: TGTGCCAGCAGCCTCGACGGGTCCGGGGAGCTGTTTTTT. It encodes CASSLDGSGELFF.

This clone is a singleton in its sample. The chain couples TRBV20-1 to TRBJ2-3; TRBD2 is a possible D gene (5 bases). From germline, CDR1 is DFQATT and CDR2 SNEGSKA (reference sequence). The CDR3 runs 11 residues. Trimming stripped 5 bases from V and 6 bases from J, with 9 bases between. The CDR3 region is CSAGLGDTQYF. CDR3 DNA sequence: TGCAGTGCTGGACTCGGGGATACGCAGTATTTT.

J is TRBJ2-7 and V is TRBV25-1; no clear D. The V end lost 0 bases, the J end lost 7 bases, and 4 bases lay between the germline ends. Germline V gives CDR1 MGHDK, CDR2 SYGVNS. The CDR3 sequence is 11 residues long. CDR3 in amino acids: CASSEYKEQYF. In DNA, the CDR3 is TGTGCCAGCAGTGAATATAAAGAGCAGTACTTC.

The J gene is TRBJ1-2, the V gene TRBV7-9; D gene ambiguous. Germline V gene lookup returns CDR1 SEHNR and CDR2 FQNEAQ (reference sequence). The CDR3 contains 14 residues. The germline V and J ends were trimmed by 1 base and 6 bases, with 12 bases remaining between them. The CDR3 region is CASSLGGSANGYTF. The CDR3 nucleotides read TGTGCCAGCAGCTTAGGTGGCAGCGCGAATGGCTACACCTTC.

The chain carries TRBV9 and TRBJ2-3; D might be TRBD2 (6 bases). The CDR3 runs to 15 residues. Trimming shortened V by 4 bases and J by 3 bases, and 15 bases separated the two germline ends. Germline V gene data show CDR1 as SGDLS and CDR2 as YYNGEE. The CDR3 loop is CASSPQAGMTDTQYF. DNA of the CDR3: TGTGCCAGCAGCCCCCAGGCGGGGATGACAGATACGCAGTATTTT.

V is TRBV29-1 and J is TRBJ2-1; 7 nucleotides line up with TRBD1. The CDR3 has 14 residues. CDR1 SQVTM and CDR2 ANQGSEA come from the germline V gene. V gave up 8 bases and J gave up 0 bases; unmatched junction bases: 7. DNA of the CDR3: TGCAGCACCACCAAGGGGGCCTCCTACAATGAGCAGTTCTTC. Protein: CSTTKGASYNEQFF.

As DNA, the CDR3 is TGTGCCAGTAGTAAACAGGGGGGAAGCAATCAGCCCCAGCATTTT. Translating it yields CASSKQGGSNQPQHF. The chain links TRBV19 to TRBJ1-5; 8 nucleotides align to TRBD1. Trimming cost V 4 bases and J 1 base; bases outside gene matches: 3. There are 15 residues in the CDR3. In germline, CDR1 is LNHDA, CDR2 SQIVND (reference sequence).

The rearrangement joins TRBV7-2 to TRBJ2-1; 10 bases map to TRBD2. With V trimmed by 6 bases and J by 7 bases, 3 bases remained unmatched. Germline CDR1 SGHTA, CDR2 FQGNSA. CDR3 length equals 13 residues. CDR3 DNA: TGTGCCAGCAGGCTAGCGGGGGTTAATGAGCAGTTCTTC. It specifies CASRLAGVNEQFF.

The chain combines TRBV19 with TRBJ1-5; TRBD1 matches at 12 bases. The CDR3 covers 17 residues. Germline trimming cut 1 base from V and 7 bases from J; bases unmatched to any gene: 8. CDR1 is LNHDA, CDR2 SQIVND, per germline (reference sequence). In nucleotides, the CDR3 is TGTGCCAGTAGTATAGGTGGGGGACAGGGGGCGAGACAGCCCCAGCATTTT. It codes for CASSIGGGQGARQPQHF.

V and J are TRBV28 and TRBJ2-2; D is uncertain. CDR1 is MDHEN, CDR2 SYDVKM, per germline. This CDR3 comprises 14 residues. Trimming cost V 8 bases and J 1 base, with 11 bases left between them. CDR3: CASVQAGNTGELFF. The CDR3 DNA sequence: TGTGCCAGCGTGCAGGCAGGGAACACCGGGGAGCTGTTTTTT.

V is TRBV30 and J is TRBJ1-2; D uncertain. This CDR3 has 16 amino acids. Germline V gene lookup returns CDR1 GTSNPN and CDR2 SVGIG (reference sequence). The germline V and J ends were trimmed by 1 base and 4 bases, with 19 bases remaining between them. The CDR3 sequence is CAWSASLSPLSYGYTF. CDR3 nucleotides: TGTGCCTGGAGTGCTTCACTCTCACCGCTGAGCTATGGCTACACCTTC.

CDR3 protein: CASSFSGRPISGANVLTF. The CDR3 DNA sequence: TGTGCCAGCAGTTTTTCCGGCAGGCCCATCTCTGGGGCCAACGTCCTGACTTTC. V and J are TRBV27 and TRBJ2-6; D gene unclear. Between the trimmed V and J ends, which lost 3 bases and 0 bases, there was a span of 15 bases. This CDR3 is built from 18 residues. Germline V gene data show CDR1 as MNHEY and CDR2 as SMNVEV (reference sequence). The variable domain in full, completed from reference TRBV27 and TRBJ2-6, reads EAQVTQNPRYLITVTGKKLTVTCSQNMNHEYMSWYRQDPGLGLRQIYYSMNVEVTDKGDVPEGYKVSRKEKRNFPLILESPSPNQTSLYFCASSFSGRPISGANVLTFGAGSRLTVL.

This chain connects TRBV5-1 to TRBJ2-7; TRBD2 matches 11 bases. V dropped 4 bases and J dropped 2; count of bases not matched to a gene: 5. CDR1 is SGHRS, CDR2 YFSETQ, per germline. CDR3 size: 15 residues. DNA for the CDR3: TGCGCCAGCAGCATTGGGACTAGCGGACCCTACGAGCAGTACTTC. This sequence encodes CASSIGTSGPYEQYF.

The rearrangement joins TRBV7-6 to TRBJ2-7; possibly TRBD1 for D (5 bases). V lost 5 bases and J 1 base, leaving 9 bases between the germline ends. Germline V CDR1 and CDR2: SGHVS, FNYEAQ. The CDR3 consists of 13 residues. The CDR3 reads CASSLRQSYEQYF. CDR3 nucleotide sequence: TGTGCCAGCAGCCTTAGACAGTCCTACGAGCAGTACTTC.

This chain uses TRBV6-5 with TRBJ1-4, with D perhaps matching TRBD1 (6 bases). The CDR3 is 14 amino acids. Per the germline V gene, CDR1 is MNHEY and CDR2 is SVGAGI. Between the trimmed V and J ends, which lost 6 bases and 8 bases, there was a span of 16 bases. CDR3 residues: CASSLTRGLEKLFF. The CDR3 DNA follows: TGTGCCAGCAGCCTTACAAGGGGGTTGGAAAAACTGTTTTTT.

The chain links TRBV19 to TRBJ1-4, with a tentative D call TRBD1 (5 bases). The CDR3 loop spans 16 amino acids. V was cut by 10 bases and J by 0 bases, with 18 bases left in between. Germline CDR1 is LNHDA and CDR2 is SQIVND (reference sequence). CDR3 in amino acids: CANPGLSFSTNEKLFF. The CDR3 nucleotides are TGTGCCAACCCGGGACTCTCTTTTTCAACTAATGAAAAACTGTTTTTT.

The chain recombines TRBV2 with TRBJ2-2; tentatively, D is TRBD2 (6 bases). Germline V gives CDR1 SNHLY, CDR2 FYNNEI. V was shortened by 6 bases and J by 2 bases, with 13 bases between the two germline ends. The CDR3 has 15 residues. The CDR3 reads CASRQAGTNTGELFF. The DNA for the CDR3 is TGTGCCAGCAGGCAAGCCGGGACTAACACCGGGGAGCTGTTTTTT.

This chain connects TRBV11-1 to TRBJ2-2; a possible D gene is TRBD1 (6 bases). The CDR3 extends over 15 amino acids. Germline CDR1 SGHAT, CDR2 FQDESV (reference sequence). V was trimmed by 2 bases and J by 7 bases, leaving 14 bases between them. In DNA, the CDR3 is TGTGCCAGCAGCTTACTCGGCAGGGGAGTCGGGGAGCTGTTTTTT. Translated: CASSLLGRGVGELFF.

This clone showed up just a few times. The chain is built from TRBV6-5 and TRBJ1-1; 9 nucleotides agree with TRBD1. V lost 4 bases, J lost 10 bases, and 13 bases stayed unmatched. Germline V lookup: CDR1 MNHEY, CDR2 SVGAGI. The CDR3 runs to 15 residues. The CDR3 loop is CASSLTHTGGGRAFF. The CDR3 DNA follows: TGTGCCAGCAGTTTGACACACACAGGGGGCGGGCGAGCTTTCTTT.

The J gene is TRBJ1-2, the V gene TRBV5-4; TRBD1 aligns across 10 bases. From germline, CDR1 is SGHNT and CDR2 YYREEE (reference sequence). CDR3 size: 15 residues. The ends lost 3 bases at V and 8 bases at J; junction bases unmatched: 10. The CDR3 DNA follows: TGTGCCAGCAGCTACCCGAGGGACAGGGGAGGAGGCTACACCTTC. This codes for CASSYPRDRGGGYTF.

Remarks on this clone: Within the sample, other DNA sequences also encode this same CDR3. The rearrangement links TRBV6-5 to TRBJ1-2; D not resolved. The CDR3 contains 14 residues. Looked up from germline, CDR1 is MNHEY and CDR2 is SVGAGI. V shed 0 bases and J shed 2 bases, with 7 bases lying between them. CDR3 bases: TGTGCCAGCAGTTACTCGACGGGGAACTATGGCTACACCTTC. It encodes CASSYSTGNYGYTF.

The V call is TRBV29-1, the J call TRBJ2-1, with D tentatively TRBD1 (7 bases). From germline, CDR1 is SQVTM and CDR2 ANQGSEA. V dropped 6 bases and J dropped 8 bases, with 20 bases sitting between them. The CDR3 extends over 14 amino acids. This chain's CDR3 is CSVEWDSGGHEQFF. The CDR3, as DNA: TGCAGCGTGGAGTGGGACTCAGGGGGGCATGAGCAGTTCTTC.

This clone turned up a few times. This chain connects TRBV4-2 to TRBJ2-1, with 15 positions matching TRBD2. Germline lookup yields CDR1 LGHNA and CDR2 YNFKEQ. J was trimmed by 4 bases and V by 6 bases; bases with no gene match: 4. CDR3 length: 16 residues. The DNA of the CDR3 is TGTGCCAGCAGTACCGGACTAGCGGGGGGGTACAATGAGCAGTTCTTC. Its protein product is CASSTGLAGGYNEQFF.

This clone was seen a handful of times. CDR3 sequence reads: CASSLRREKLFF. The CDR3 nucleotides read TGTGCCAGCTCGCTGCGGCGGGAAAAACTGTTTTTT. The V gene is TRBV12-3 or TRBV12-4, the J gene TRBJ1-4; D gene uncertain. With 8 bases removed from V and 8 bases from J, the gap between germline ends came to 12 bases. The CDR3 runs 12 residues.

In this sample, this clone turned up a few times. J is TRBJ1-2 and V is TRBV5-4, with a weak D call TRBD1 (6 bases). The CDR3 runs 15 residues. V shed 5 bases and J shed 7 bases, with 21 bases lying between them. Looked up from germline, CDR1 is SGHNT and CDR2 is YYREEE (reference sequence). CDR3 residues: CASRNPGQTLSGYTF. In nucleotides, the CDR3 is TGTGCCAGCAGAAATCCGGGACAAACTTTGTCTGGCTACACCTTC.

The chain is built from TRBV12-3 or TRBV12-4 and TRBJ2-7; perhaps TRBD2 as D (5 bases). This CDR3 is 12 amino acids long. V lost 6 bases and J 4 bases, leaving 10 bases between the germline ends. In DNA form, the CDR3 reads TGTGCCAGCAGCGAGGGCGGGTACGAGCAGTACTTC. This encodes CASSEGGYEQYF.

V gene TRBV3-1 (or the pseudogene TRBV3-2) combines with J gene TRBJ2-3; D remains unclear. The CDR3 contains 15 residues. Per the germline V gene, CDR1 is LGHDT and CDR2 is YNNKEL (reference sequence). V lost 0 bases, J lost 3 bases, and 10 bases lay in between. The CDR3 DNA sequence: TGTGCCAGCAGCCAAGATACGGCTAGAACAGATACGCAGTATTTT. It is translated as CASSQDTARTDTQYF.